Listed below are T cell receptor beta chains from one sample, sequenced in a study of T-cell reconstitution after alpha-beta-depleted transplantation in children. TCRdb used MiXCR to reprocess the PCR reads, holding one entry per CDR3 protein. The repertoire has 90,000 to 150,000 distinct CDR3 sequences, roughly 24% of them found once; the top ten carry about 10%. The sequenced sample was PBMCs, mostly from graft donor cells, obtained 180 days after TCRalphabeta/CD19-depleted stem cell transplant. These receptor sequences come from a male patient between 2 and 15 years old who had a stem cell transplant for chronic granulomatous disease, so the T cells may come from the graft donor. CDR3s include the opening cysteine and the closing phenylalanine or tryptophan. Each record gives: D gene, V gene, clone size, J gene, CDR3 DNA, CDR3 protein. A D gene is named only where the DNA matches it firmly. Rows may omit the clone size; those that give it use once, few, many or a size class.

>NA|TRBV20-1|few|TRBJ2-2
TGCAGTGCTAGAAAACAGGCGAACACCGGGGAGCTGTTTTTT
CSARKQANTGELFF
>NA|TRBV5-1|many|TRBJ2-7
TGCGCCAGCAGCTTAGCGGATCTCTACGAGCAGTACTTC
CASSLADLYEQYF
>TRBD2|TRBV19|many|TRBJ2-1
TGTGCCAGTAGTCGCCCTAGCGGGAGCTACAATGAGCAGTTCTTC
CASSRPSGSYNEQFF
>NA|TRBV20-1|many|TRBJ2-1
TGCAGTGCCCCCCCCGGGACATCACGTTACAATGAGCAGTTCTTC
CSAPPGTSRYNEQFF
>NA|TRBV7-8|NA|TRBJ1-2
TGTGCCAGCAGCTTAGTTATGGGTGGCTACACCTTC
CASSLVMGGYTF
>NA|TRBV20-1|many|TRBJ1-3
TGCAGTGCTAGAGATAGGACGGGGACTGGAAACACCATATATTTT
CSARDRTGTGNTIYF
>TRBD2|TRBV10-1|few|TRBJ2-2
TGCGCCAGCAGTGCAGGACTAGCGGGAGCCGGGGAGCTGTTTTTT
CASSAGLAGAGELFF
>TRBD2|TRBV4-3|many|TRBJ2-1
TGCGCCAGCAGCCAAGATATAGCGGGGGGGTATACCTACAATGAGCAGTTCTTC
CASSQDIAGGYTYNEQFF
>NA|TRBV28|many|TRBJ1-6
TGTGCCAGCAGTTTATTGGGGAATTCACCCCTCCACTTT
CASSLLGNSPLHF
>NA|TRBV30|many|TRBJ2-3
TGTGCCTGGAGTCCGGAGGGGGATACGCAGTATTTT
CAWSPEGDTQYF
>NA|TRBV7-2|many|TRBJ1-4
TGTGCCAGCAGCTTAGACAGCGCAACTAATGAAAAACTGTTTTTT
CASSLDSATNEKLFF
>TRBD1|TRBV20-1|few|TRBJ1-5
TGCAGTGCTAGGCCCGGACAGGGGAGCGGGAATCAGCCCCAGCATTTT
CSARPGQGSGNQPQHF
>NA|TRBV5-1|NA|TRBJ1-3
TGCGCCAGCAGAAACGCATTATCTGGAAACACCATATATTTT
CASRNALSGNTIYF
>NA|TRBV12-3/TRBV12-4|NA|TRBJ2-1
TGTGCCAGCAGCTGGTTTCCGGACATTGAGCAGTTCTTC
CASSWFPDIEQFF
>NA|TRBV5-1|many|TRBJ2-3
TGCGCCAGCAGCCGAGGGACCCAAGTTTCCTATACGCAGTATTTT
CASSRGTQVSYTQYF
>NA|TRBV7-6|many|TRBJ2-7
TGTGCCAGCAGCTTAGCCCCAATGGGGGGATCCTACGAGCAGTACTTC
CASSLAPMGGSYEQYF
>NA|TRBV20-1|once|TRBJ2-2
TGCAGTGCTAGCGCCCAGACCGGGGAGCTGTTTTTT
CSASAQTGELFF
>NA|TRBV12-3/TRBV12-4|NA|TRBJ1-2
TGTGCCAGCAGTCTTGTACACCCAAATAATGATGGCTACACCTTC
CASSLVHPNNDGYTF
>NA|TRBV12-3/TRBV12-4|NA|TRBJ2-4
TGTGCCAGCACCACCCTAGCGAGGGCCAAAAACATTCAGTACTTC
CASTTLARAKNIQYF
>NA|TRBV20-1|many|TRBJ2-1
TGCAGTGCTCGGATGTACAATGAGCAGTTCTTC
CSARMYNEQFF
>NA|TRBV5-1|few|TRBJ1-1
TGCGCCAGCAGCCAAAACAGTGAAGCTTTCTTT
CASSQNSEAFF
>NA|TRBV20-1|few|TRBJ2-7
TGCAGTGCTAGAGTGTTAGGGGGTGAGCAGTACTTC
CSARVLGGEQYF
>NA|TRBV7-2|NA|TRBJ2-1
TGTGCCAGCAGCTTAAAGGGAGTAAGGACCCATGAGCAGTTCTTC
CASSLKGVRTHEQFF
>TRBD1|TRBV9|NA|TRBJ2-2
TGTGCCAGTACAGTAAGACAGGGGGAAATCGCCGGGGAGCTGTTTTTT
CASTVRQGEIAGELFF
>TRBD2|TRBV20-1|NA|TRBJ2-7
TGCAGCACTAACCCCGGGACTAGCGGCTACGAGCAGTACTTC
CSTNPGTSGYEQYF
>NA|TRBV12-3/TRBV12-4|NA|TRBJ2-3
TGTGCCAGCAGAGGGGGATCCAGAGGAGCCCTCACAGATACGCAGTATTTT
CASRGGSRGALTDTQYF
>TRBD1|TRBV29-1|many|TRBJ2-5
TGCAGCGTTGACAGGGGGCAGATCGTGAAGACCCAGTACTTC
CSVDRGQIVKTQYF
>TRBD2|TRBV7-9|few|TRBJ2-7
TGTGCCAGCAGCCCCACACTTCTCGGACTAGCGGGATTCGAGCAGTACTTC
CASSPTLLGLAGFEQYF
>TRBD2|TRBV12-3/TRBV12-4|NA|TRBJ2-1
TGTGCCAGCAGGGGTCGGAGCGGGATTTTAGGGTACGAATACAATGAGCAGTTCTTC
CASRGRSGILGYEYNEQFF
>NA|TRBV9|NA|TRBJ1-2
TGTGCCAGCAGCGTAGGTGGGGGTAACTATGGCTACACCTTC
CASSVGGGNYGYTF
>NA|TRBV7-9|once|TRBJ1-1
TGTGCCAGCAGCTTTGGGGGGTACACTGAAGCTTTCTTT
CASSFGGYTEAFF
>NA|TRBV29-1|few|TRBJ2-3
TGCAGCGGGGGGCGACTAGGAGAGACAGATACGCAGTATTTT
CSGGRLGETDTQYF
>NA|TRBV12-3/TRBV12-4|NA|TRBJ2-5
TGTGCCAGCAGTCGCGACCTAGAACAAGAGACCCAGTACTTC
CASSRDLEQETQYF
>NA|TRBV29-1|NA|TRBJ1-5
TGCAGCGTTGAGGTACGGCAGGGGCAGCCCCAGCATTTT
CSVEVRQGQPQHF
>NA|TRBV29-1|many|TRBJ2-1
TGCAGCTTGATAGCGGACTCCTACAATGAGCAGTTCTTC
CSLIADSYNEQFF
>NA|TRBV20-1|NA|TRBJ1-4
TGCAGTGCTAGAGTTTCCCCCGGGGGGCAGGGGGAAAAACTGTTTTTT
CSARVSPGGQGEKLFF
>NA|TRBV20-1|many|TRBJ2-3
TGCAGTGCTAGTTCCCTAAGCGACACAGATACGCAGTATTTT
CSASSLSDTDTQYF
>NA|TRBV5-5|many|TRBJ2-1
TGTGCCAGCAGCGGGGCGGACTACAATGAGCAGTTCTTC
CASSGADYNEQFF
>NA|TRBV15|many|TRBJ2-7
TGTGCCACCAGCAGAGATCTTTCCGAAAACTCCTACGAGCAGTACTTC
CATSRDLSENSYEQYF
>TRBD2|TRBV7-8|NA|TRBJ2-5
TGTGCCAGCAGCTATAGCGGGGGGGGAGAGACCCAGTACTTC
CASSYSGGGETQYF
>TRBD2|TRBV12-3/TRBV12-4|many|TRBJ2-1
TGTGCCAGCAGTCCCCCCGTAGCGGGAGGGCACAATGAGCAGTTCTTC
CASSPPVAGGHNEQFF
>TRBD1|TRBV6-5|NA|TRBJ2-1
TGTGCCAGCAGTACAGGGGTCGGACAGTTCTTC
CASSTGVGQFF
>NA|TRBV18|NA|TRBJ2-2
TGTGCCAGCTCACCGCATCATAGGGGCGACGGGGAGCTGTTTTTT
CASSPHHRGDGELFF
>NA|TRBV13|many|TRBJ1-1
TGTGCCAGCAGTTCTAAACCCGGGGGGCTGGGCGGTACTGAAGCTTTCTTT
CASSSKPGGLGGTEAFF
>NA|TRBV30|many|TRBJ2-7
TGTGCCTGGAGTGCCGGGAACTACGAGCAGTACTTC
CAWSAGNYEQYF
>NA|TRBV20-1|medium-sized|TRBJ2-1
TGCAGTGCTAGAAGCTCCGGACTACTGACTTACAATGAGCAGTTCTTC
CSARSSGLLTYNEQFF
>NA|TRBV3-1|many|TRBJ2-5
TGTGCCAGCAGCCAAAGCTCCCGCGGATCTGGGACCCAGTACTTC
CASSQSSRGSGTQYF
>TRBD2|TRBV6-2/TRBV6-3|NA|TRBJ2-1
TGTGCCAGCAGTTACGTGAGGGGCGGGGGATTGAGGAATGAGCAGTTCTTC
CASSYVRGGGLRNEQFF
>NA|TRBV20-1|medium-sized|TRBJ1-1
TGCAGTGCTAGAGTTGGAAGCACTGAAGCTTTCTTT
CSARVGSTEAFF
>NA|TRBV13|many|TRBJ2-2
TGTGCCAGCTTTCTCCAGGGTTCGAACGGGGAGCTGTTTTTT
CASFLQGSNGELFF
>NA|TRBV29-1|NA|TRBJ2-3
TGCAGCGTTGCGGGACACCTCACAGATACGCAGTATTTT
CSVAGHLTDTQYF
>NA|TRBV20-1|NA|TRBJ1-5
TGCAGTGCTAGCTTGCGACATGGACGGGTCCAGCCCCAGCATTTT
CSASLRHGRVQPQHF
>NA|TRBV4-2|NA|TRBJ1-5
TGTGCCAGCAGCCAAGATCTGGCTCAGCCCCAGCATTTT
CASSQDLAQPQHF
>NA|TRBV12-3/TRBV12-4|NA|TRBJ2-7
TGTGCCAGCAGTTTAGGTGTGGCTTCCTACGAGCAGTACTTC
CASSLGVASYEQYF
>TRBD2|TRBV5-1|NA|TRBJ2-2
TGCGCCAGCGCCTCCGACCCGGGACTAGCAGCCGGGGAGCTGTTTTTT
CASASDPGLAAGELFF